This T cell receptor (beta chain) came from a study of blood T cell repertoires in COVID-19. Study-level background: COVID-19 samples collected from the United States, Italy and Spain covered acute and convalescent phases. The analysed material was cDNA or gDNA that came from T cells, B-cell-depleted T cells, or PBMCs.

Participant-reported clinical history was the basis for cohort assignment. Germline V gene data show CDR1 as SGDLS and CDR2 as YYNGEE. V gave up 2 bases and J gave up 2 bases; unmatched junction bases: 7. There are 16 residues in the CDR3. The authors' processing: Estimates of nucleated cell counts were drawn from the amplification of reference gene primers. Clones were read by immunoSEQ multiplex PCR, and TCRdb kept only the in-frame ones, dropping some. For V, J and clone size, that table is used; D and trimming come from the DNA. The sample lists roughly 400,000 clones, around 90% occurring once. Sequenced: PBMCs or T cells enriched from blood (not recorded which). This chain uses TRBV9 with TRBJ2-1; TRBD2 matches at 7 bases. The source of this sequence is a woman aged 40 to 50 with acute COVID-19. The CDR3 loop is CASSVRSGTPYNEQFF. Written as DNA, the CDR3 is TGTGCCAGCAGCGTCCGAAGCGGGACCCCCTACAATGAGCAGTTCTTC.